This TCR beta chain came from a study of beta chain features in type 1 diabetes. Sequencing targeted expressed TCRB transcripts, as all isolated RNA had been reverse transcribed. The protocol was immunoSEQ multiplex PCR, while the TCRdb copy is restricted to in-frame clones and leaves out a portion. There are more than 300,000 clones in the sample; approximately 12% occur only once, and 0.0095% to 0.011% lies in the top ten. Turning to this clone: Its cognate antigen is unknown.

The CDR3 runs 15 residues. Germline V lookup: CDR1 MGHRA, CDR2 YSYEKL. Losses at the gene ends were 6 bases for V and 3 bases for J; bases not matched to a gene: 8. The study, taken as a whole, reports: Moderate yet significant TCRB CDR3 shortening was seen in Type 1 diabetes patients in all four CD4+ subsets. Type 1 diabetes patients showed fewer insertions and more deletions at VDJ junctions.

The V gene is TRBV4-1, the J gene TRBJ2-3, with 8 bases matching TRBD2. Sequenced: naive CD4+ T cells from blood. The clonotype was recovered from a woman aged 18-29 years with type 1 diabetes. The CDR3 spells CASRREGLVTDTQYF. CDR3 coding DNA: TGCGCCAGCAGACGGGAGGGCCTGGTAACAGATACGCAGTATTTT.